Listed below are T cell receptor beta chains from one sample, sequenced in a study of identical twins. A single record per CDR3 protein comes from TCRdb applying MiXCR to the 5' RACE reads. The data hold hundreds of thousands of distinct CDR3 sequences, with 7.1% observed a single time. This sample was shared with a second study, whose subject was yellow fever vaccine responses in identical twins.

Specimen: PBMCs. All receptors come from a woman aged 18 to 35 in good health. Both conserved end residues are part of each CDR3.

V: TRBV12-3/TRBV12-4; J: TRBJ2-3; CDR3: CASSFLWDTQYF
V: TRBV12-3/TRBV12-4; J: TRBJ1-1; CDR3: CASSIREGNTEAFF
V: TRBV2; J: TRBJ2-7; CDR3: CASSVPPRLAGSYEQYF
V: TRBV29-1; J: TRBJ2-7; CDR3: CSVDDPGQPTYEQYF
V: TRBV6-5; J: TRBJ1-3; CDR3: CASSYSRTGSGNTIYF
V: TRBV12-3/TRBV12-4; J: TRBJ2-1; CDR3: CASSQSLNNEQFF
V: TRBV20-1; J: TRBJ2-4; CDR3: CSFVAKNIQYF
V: TRBV27; J: TRBJ1-2; CDR3: CASSNIYRALNYGYTF
V: TRBV5-6; J: TRBJ1-6; CDR3: CASRAGGKYNSPLHF
V: TRBV5-1; J: TRBJ1-1; CDR3: CASSRDRGGTEAFF
V: TRBV12-3/TRBV12-4; J: TRBJ2-7; CDR3: CASSFVLAGEQYF
V: TRBV18; J: TRBJ2-7; CDR3: CASSPSGTGGHEQYF
V: TRBV2; J: TRBJ2-7; CDR3: CASCRDKLYKQYF
V: TRBV2; J: TRBJ2-7; CDR3: CASSEQAGTGGSYEQYF
V: TRBV9; J: TRBJ1-1; CDR3: CASSARGGLNTEAFF
V: TRBV10-3; J: TRBJ1-2; CDR3: CAISDFYGYTF
V: TRBV20-1; J: TRBJ2-7; CDR3: CSARAQGYEQYF
V: TRBV3-1; J: TRBJ2-4; CDR3: CASSQNIGARAKNIQYF
V: TRBV3-1; J: TRBJ1-2; CDR3: CASSLGDHNYGYTF
V: TRBV5-1; J: TRBJ2-1; CDR3: CASSLANNEQFF
V: TRBV11-2; J: TRBJ1-2; CDR3: CASSLDLRVGYTF
V: TRBV12-3/TRBV12-4; J: TRBJ2-7; CDR3: CASSPPVRQLGREQYF
V: TRBV6-1; J: TRBJ1-2; CDR3: CASGEANYGYTF
V: TRBV27; J: TRBJ1-1; CDR3: CASSLRARFVGTEAFF
V: TRBV20-1; J: TRBJ2-5; CDR3: CSARTSGTSDKTQYF
V: TRBV27; J: TRBJ2-7; CDR3: CASSLSGQGAGREQYF
V: TRBV5-1; J: TRBJ1-5; CDR3: CASSREQPQHF
V: TRBV7-8; J: TRBJ2-4; CDR3: CASSRLEQGADIQYF
V: TRBV5-1; J: TRBJ2-5; CDR3: CASSKRTSGGAFNQETQYF
V: TRBV4-2; J: TRBJ2-5; CDR3: CASSQEGNAETQYF
V: TRBV7-8; J: TRBJ2-3; CDR3: CASEPLAGITDTQYF
V: TRBV5-5; J: TRBJ2-7; CDR3: CASSIGTGSSYEQYF
V: TRBV5-1; J: TRBJ2-5; CDR3: CASSFGTTQETQYF
V: TRBV12-3/TRBV12-4; J: TRBJ1-5; CDR3: CASSLGTTDQPQHF
V: TRBV5-1; J: TRBJ1-1; CDR3: CASSLGDLGAFF
V: TRBV6-5; J: TRBJ1-1; CDR3: CASRDRSEAFF
V: TRBV29-1; J: TRBJ1-1; CDR3: CSVGAGGNTEAFF
V: TRBV11-2; J: TRBJ2-3; CDR3: CASSARKPLAGGRDTQYF
V: TRBV3-1; J: TRBJ2-4; CDR3: CAFWGDRDAPLAKNIQYF
V: TRBV5-1; J: TRBJ1-1; CDR3: CASSPGGMPTAFF
V: TRBV5-1; J: TRBJ2-3; CDR3: CASKGQVSSTDTQYF
V: TRBV6-1; J: TRBJ1-5; CDR3: CASSEGATPGNQPQHF
V: TRBV6-6; J: TRBJ2-2; CDR3: CASSDPSGELFF
V: TRBV20-1; J: TRBJ2-7; CDR3: CSARLAGSYEQYF
V: TRBV4-1; J: TRBJ2-1; CDR3: CASSQVRYNEQFF
V: TRBV7-9; J: TRBJ2-1; CDR3: CASTPLTTGPHKKQFF
V: TRBV29-1; J: TRBJ1-1; CDR3: CSVVWGGNTEAFF
V: TRBV12-3/TRBV12-4; J: TRBJ2-1; CDR3: CASRIEEDNEQFF
V: TRBV10-1; J: TRBJ2-5; CDR3: CASSESTGSETQYF
V: TRBV12-3/TRBV12-4; J: TRBJ1-1; CDR3: CASSPYAGTDTEAFF
V: TRBV12-3/TRBV12-4; J: TRBJ2-4; CDR3: CASCQGAFAKNIQYF
V: TRBV12-3/TRBV12-4; J: TRBJ1-5; CDR3: CASSSALTGQPQHF
V: TRBV12-3/TRBV12-4; J: TRBJ1-5; CDR3: CASRWGQGNNQPQHF
V: TRBV12-3/TRBV12-4; J: TRBJ2-2; CDR3: CASTTSPTGELFF
V: TRBV5-1; J: TRBJ2-3; CDR3: CASSPGGRSTDTQYF